These T cell receptor beta chains were read from a single sample in a study of cytomegalovirus exposure and HLA in healthy donors. Sequenced by immunoSEQ multiplex PCR; TCRdb stores in-frame clones only, minus some. The sample includes around 200,000 clones, roughly 90% of them seen just once. Sequences were obtained from PBMCs. The receptors shown here come from a woman between 18 and 29 years old in good health and CMV-seronegative. The CDR3 runs from the conserved cysteine through the conserved F or W. Fields, in order: CDR3 protein, clone size, J gene, V gene. Expanded clones are given a class, and other clones once, few, many or no size at all.

cdr3_aa: CASSKSAGGSTDTQYF
clone_size: -
j_call: TRBJ2-3
v_call: TRBV7-6

cdr3_aa: CACLRAGGNEQFF
clone_size: -
j_call: TRBJ2-1
v_call: TRBV30

cdr3_aa: CASSQGPGSQETQYF
clone_size: -
j_call: TRBJ2-5
v_call: TRBV4-1

cdr3_aa: CASSLGLSLFGYTF
clone_size: -
j_call: TRBJ1-2
v_call: TRBV5-6

cdr3_aa: CASSEGLNEKLFF
clone_size: -
j_call: TRBJ1-4
v_call: TRBV6-1

cdr3_aa: CAWSETGGGNQPQHF
clone_size: -
j_call: TRBJ1-5
v_call: TRBV30

cdr3_aa: CASSPVTQGSGNTIYF
clone_size: -
j_call: TRBJ1-3
v_call: TRBV4-3

cdr3_aa: CSSSLDQGSRETQYF
clone_size: -
j_call: TRBJ2-5
v_call: TRBV7-9

cdr3_aa: CASSPQEGGSKTQYF
clone_size: -
j_call: TRBJ2-5
v_call: TRBV4-3

cdr3_aa: CASSLAGFGSRNTEAFF
clone_size: -
j_call: TRBJ1-1
v_call: TRBV5-5

cdr3_aa: CSVATGAGNTIYF
clone_size: -
j_call: TRBJ1-3
v_call: TRBV29-1

cdr3_aa: CASSLYQGENTGELFF
clone_size: -
j_call: TRBJ2-2
v_call: TRBV7-2

cdr3_aa: CAISDGVRGPGEQFF
clone_size: -
j_call: TRBJ2-1
v_call: TRBV10-3

cdr3_aa: CATSRDITSNEQFF
clone_size: -
j_call: TRBJ2-1
v_call: TRBV15

cdr3_aa: CASSPTSGGATDTQYF
clone_size: -
j_call: TRBJ2-3
v_call: TRBV13

cdr3_aa: CATSSSFSSQGAVADTQYF
clone_size: -
j_call: TRBJ2-3
v_call: TRBV15

cdr3_aa: CASSQGRLAGPPYEQYF
clone_size: -
j_call: TRBJ2-7
v_call: TRBV4-3

cdr3_aa: CASSYSSRVQSTQYF
clone_size: -
j_call: TRBJ2-3
v_call: TRBV6-5

cdr3_aa: CASREPTGVPNSPLHF
clone_size: -
j_call: TRBJ1-6
v_call: TRBV6-1

cdr3_aa: CASSQGNQPQHF
clone_size: -
j_call: TRBJ1-5
v_call: TRBV25-1

cdr3_aa: CASSQGEPPGANVLTF
clone_size: once
j_call: TRBJ2-6
v_call: TRBV4-3

cdr3_aa: CASSPGRSSYNEQFF
clone_size: few
j_call: TRBJ2-1
v_call: TRBV18

cdr3_aa: CASSRVPYTDTQYF
clone_size: -
j_call: TRBJ2-3
v_call: TRBV6-5

cdr3_aa: CASSSGQDRYGYTF
clone_size: -
j_call: TRBJ1-2
v_call: TRBV18

cdr3_aa: CASSYSGQGHSPLHF
clone_size: -
j_call: TRBJ1-6
v_call: TRBV6-6

cdr3_aa: CASSSRPSGNGEQFF
clone_size: -
j_call: TRBJ2-1
v_call: TRBV10-2

cdr3_aa: CASSLETGQNNEQFF
clone_size: -
j_call: TRBJ2-1
v_call: TRBV11-3

cdr3_aa: CASSGGTGTYEQYF
clone_size: -
j_call: TRBJ2-7
v_call: TRBV9

cdr3_aa: CASRPFGFDGYTF
clone_size: -
j_call: TRBJ1-2
v_call: TRBV12-2

cdr3_aa: CASSAGGGFRETQYF
clone_size: -
j_call: TRBJ2-5
v_call: TRBV9

cdr3_aa: CASSFSGVDGYTF
clone_size: -
j_call: TRBJ1-2
v_call: TRBV7-9

cdr3_aa: CASSPTGANTEAFF
clone_size: -
j_call: TRBJ1-1
v_call: TRBV19

cdr3_aa: CASSVDRGRYYEQYF
clone_size: few
j_call: TRBJ2-7
v_call: TRBV9

cdr3_aa: CASSVGTGAGQPQHF
clone_size: -
j_call: TRBJ1-5
v_call: TRBV19

cdr3_aa: CASSYSSGAGQYF
clone_size: -
j_call: TRBJ2-5
v_call: TRBV6-5

cdr3_aa: CASSGDRTRRGGSYEQYF
clone_size: -
j_call: TRBJ2-7
v_call: TRBV2

cdr3_aa: CASSHTAYGYTF
clone_size: -
j_call: TRBJ1-2
v_call: TRBV14

cdr3_aa: CASKLTGPTGGYTF
clone_size: -
j_call: TRBJ1-2
v_call: TRBV2

cdr3_aa: CASGPGQGRGETQYF
clone_size: -
j_call: TRBJ2-5
v_call: TRBV5-1

cdr3_aa: CASSSRPTITGELFF
clone_size: -
j_call: TRBJ2-2
v_call: TRBV6-5

cdr3_aa: CASSLQDLQETQYF
clone_size: -
j_call: TRBJ2-5
v_call: TRBV7-9

cdr3_aa: CASSLGSGRAYQADTQYF
clone_size: -
j_call: TRBJ2-3
v_call: TRBV27

cdr3_aa: CASNYSPASGLYNEQFF
clone_size: -
j_call: TRBJ2-1
v_call: TRBV7-9

cdr3_aa: CASYGHWGETQYF
clone_size: -
j_call: TRBJ2-5
v_call: TRBV5-1

cdr3_aa: CASSESRGSPLHF
clone_size: -
j_call: TRBJ1-6
v_call: TRBV6-1

cdr3_aa: CASSLRLAGTTDTQYF
clone_size: -
j_call: TRBJ2-3
v_call: TRBV11-2

cdr3_aa: CASRETSGDYNEQFF
clone_size: -
j_call: TRBJ2-1
v_call: TRBV2

cdr3_aa: CASWTSGYNEQFF
clone_size: -
j_call: TRBJ2-1
v_call: TRBV2

cdr3_aa: CASSLGPGTDYEQYF
clone_size: -
j_call: TRBJ2-7
v_call: TRBV11-2

cdr3_aa: CASSPRTGQSYVYTF
clone_size: -
j_call: TRBJ1-2
v_call: TRBV4-3

cdr3_aa: CAWSPSGGYTQYF
clone_size: -
j_call: TRBJ2-3
v_call: TRBV30

cdr3_aa: CASSSTSGSGEQFF
clone_size: -
j_call: TRBJ2-1
v_call: TRBV11-2

cdr3_aa: CAISDSQLPYEQYF
clone_size: -
j_call: TRBJ2-7
v_call: TRBV10-3

cdr3_aa: CASSYQQGNAGNTIYF
clone_size: -
j_call: TRBJ1-3
v_call: TRBV7-9